Listed below are T cell receptor beta chains from one sample, sequenced in a study of shared clonotypes between healthy human individuals. Sequencing used immunoSEQ multiplex PCR; TCRdb keeps in-frame clones, though not all of them. The sample carries approximately 500,000 clones, about 78% recorded once. Sequencing used PBMCs. These receptors originate from a woman in her 40s in good health. Some clones in this sample may be carry-over from other donors' samples. CDR3s include the opening cysteine and the closing phenylalanine or tryptophan. A D gene is named only where the DNA matches it firmly. The listing skips clone size in some rows; elsewhere it reads once, few, many or a size class.

TGTGCCAGCAGCCTCTTAGCGGGAGCCTCCTACGAGCAGTACTTC | CASSLLAGASYEQYF | TRBV7-2 | many | TRBD2 | TRBJ2-7
TGTGCCAGCAGTGAATCCCCCGGGGACAGGGGGTCCTACGAGCAGTACTTC | CASSESPGDRGSYEQYF | TRBV25-1 | . | TRBD1 | TRBJ2-7
TGCGCCAGCTCCCCTTCGGCAGGGGGCTTGGAGACCCAGTACTTC | CASSPSAGGLETQYF | TRBV5-1 | . | TRBD1 | TRBJ2-5
TGTGCCTGGAGTGGAGGACAGGGGGCTGTGGAGCTGTTTTTT | CAWSGGQGAVELFF | TRBV30 | . | TRBD1 | TRBJ2-2
TGCGCCAGCAGTGCCCTACCCCCACAGGGGGAGGAGACCCAGTACTTC | CASSALPPQGEETQYF | TRBV10-2 | . | TRBD1 | TRBJ2-5
TGTGCCAGCAGCAGACTAGTCTATGAGCAGTTCTTC | CASSRLVYEQFF | TRBV6-6 | once | . | TRBJ2-1
TGTGCCAGCAGCCTCCGCCAGGGGGGGATGTACGAGCAGTACTTC | CASSLRQGGMYEQYF | TRBV7-2 | . | . | TRBJ2-7
TGTGCCAGCAGTCATCCGGGACAGGGCACAGATACGCAGTATTTT | CASSHPGQGTDTQYF | TRBV6-1 | . | TRBD1 | TRBJ2-3
TGTGCCAGCACCTCCCCGTGGGGACACACTGAAGCTTTCTTT | CASTSPWGHTEAFF | TRBV6-5 | . | . | TRBJ1-1
TGTGCCAGCTCACCAGCCCCTCCACAGGGGGGGAACACTGGAGCTTTCTTT | CASSPAPPQGGNTGAFF | TRBV18 | . | TRBD1 | TRBJ1-1
TGCGCCAGCAGCCAAGGGTGGACTAGCGGGTTCTCCTACGAGCAGTACTTC | CASSQGWTSGFSYEQYF | TRBV4-1 | . | TRBD2 | TRBJ2-7
TGTGCCAGCAGCTTTGGGACAGGACCCAGGGAGCAGTTCTTC | CASSFGTGPREQFF | TRBV7-9 | few | TRBD1 | TRBJ2-1
TGTGCCAGCAGCTTTGGACAGGTCCAAGAGACCCAGTACTTC | CASSFGQVQETQYF | TRBV5-4 | . | TRBD1 | TRBJ2-5
TGTGCCAGCTCACCGGGACTAGCGGGAGGTACCGGGGAGCTGTTTTTT | CASSPGLAGGTGELFF | TRBV18 | . | TRBD2 | TRBJ2-2
TGTGCCAGCAGCTTAGGGGGAGCTAGCACAGATACGCAGTATTTT | CASSLGGASTDTQYF | TRBV7-6 | few | . | TRBJ2-3
TGCGCCAGCAGCTTGGGTGTTTTCCCGGGGGACTATGGCTACACCTTC | CASSLGVFPGDYGYTF | TRBV5-1 | . | . | TRBJ1-2
TGTGCCAGCAGTGAAGACGCGGGAGATCTGTACGAGCAGTACTTC | CASSEDAGDLYEQYF | TRBV6-1 | many | TRBD2 | TRBJ2-7
TGTGCCAGCAGCCCACTCAATCAGCCCCAGCATTTT | CASSPLNQPQHF | TRBV28 | . | . | TRBJ1-5
TGTGCCAGTATTGGGTGGGGGGCCAACGTCCTGACTTTC | CASIGWGANVLTF | TRBV19 | . | . | TRBJ2-6
TGTGCCAGCTGGTTGGGTGGGAGAGGGACAGATACGCAGTATTTT | CASWLGGRGTDTQYF | TRBV28 | few | . | TRBJ2-3
TGTGCCATCAGTGAGTATGGCGGGAGCTACGAGCAGTACTTC | CAISEYGGSYEQYF | TRBV10-3 | . | TRBD2 | TRBJ2-7
TGTGCCAGCAGCAAAGCGCGGAGGGGGCGCATGAACACTGAAGCTTTCTTT | CASSKARRGRMNTEAFF | TRBV21-1 | once | . | TRBJ1-1
TGTGCCAGCCGGATCACCTACGAGCAGTACTTC | CASRITYEQYF | TRBV6-1 | . | . | TRBJ2-7
TGTGCCAGTAGTCTGACCCTAGCGGGGTCCTACAATGAGCAGTTCTTC | CASSLTLAGSYNEQFF | TRBV19 | few | TRBD2 | TRBJ2-1
TGCAGCGTTGAAGATCGGGGGAATGAGCAGTTCTTC | CSVEDRGNEQFF | TRBV29-1 | . | . | TRBJ2-1
TGTGCCAGCAGCTTAGTCGTCCCTAGCGGCTACAATGAGCAGTTCTTC | CASSLVVPSGYNEQFF | TRBV7-8 | . | TRBD2 | TRBJ2-1
TGTGCCAGCAGCGCCTCGGGATCCCCGGAGAAACTGTTTTTT | CASSASGSPEKLFF | TRBV9 | . | . | TRBJ1-4
TGCAGCAGCCGGACAGGGGGCGCTTCTGGCTACACCTTC | CSSRTGGASGYTF | TRBV29-1 | once | TRBD1 | TRBJ1-2
TGTGCCAGCAGCTTAGGCCCCACCAGCTACTACGAGCAGTACTTC | CASSLGPTSYYEQYF | TRBV11-3 | . | . | TRBJ2-7
TGTGCCAGCAGCCTCACAGCCCGGGACAGGGGGGCCAATGAGCAGTTCTTC | CASSLTARDRGANEQFF | TRBV7-8 | . | TRBD1 | TRBJ2-1
TGTGCCAGTTGGCCGGGACACCTGTATGGCTACACCTTC | CASWPGHLYGYTF | TRBV19 | . | . | TRBJ1-2
TGTGCCAGCAGTTCTCGTTACGGTGGCTACACCTTC | CASSSRYGGYTF | TRBV28 | . | . | TRBJ1-2
TGTGCCAGCTCACCCGCCGGGACAGGGAGCTACGAGCAGTACTTC | CASSPAGTGSYEQYF | TRBV18 | once | TRBD1 | TRBJ2-7
TGTGCCAGCAGCCCCCCTAGCGGGGGAAGCACAGATACGCAGTATTTT | CASSPPSGGSTDTQYF | TRBV7-9 | . | TRBD2 | TRBJ2-3
TGTGCCAGCACCCCGGGACTAGCGGGAGGGTGGGATACGCAGTATTTT | CASTPGLAGGWDTQYF | TRBV2 | . | TRBD2 | TRBJ2-3
TGTGCCAGCAGTTTATGGGCAGGAGGGTCCACTGAAGCTTTCTTT | CASSLWAGGSTEAFF | TRBV27 | . | . | TRBJ1-1